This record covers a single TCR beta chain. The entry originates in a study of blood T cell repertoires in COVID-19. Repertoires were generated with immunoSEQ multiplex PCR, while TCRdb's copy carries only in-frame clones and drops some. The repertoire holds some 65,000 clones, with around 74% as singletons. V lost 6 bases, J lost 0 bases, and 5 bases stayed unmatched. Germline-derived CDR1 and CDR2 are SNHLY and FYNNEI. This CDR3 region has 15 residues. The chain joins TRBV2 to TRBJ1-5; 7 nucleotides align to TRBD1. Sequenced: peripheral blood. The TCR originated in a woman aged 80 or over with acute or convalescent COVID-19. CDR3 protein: CASRATGNSNQPQHF. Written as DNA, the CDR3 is TGTGCCAGCAGGGCGACAGGGAATAGCAATCAGCCCCAGCATTTT.